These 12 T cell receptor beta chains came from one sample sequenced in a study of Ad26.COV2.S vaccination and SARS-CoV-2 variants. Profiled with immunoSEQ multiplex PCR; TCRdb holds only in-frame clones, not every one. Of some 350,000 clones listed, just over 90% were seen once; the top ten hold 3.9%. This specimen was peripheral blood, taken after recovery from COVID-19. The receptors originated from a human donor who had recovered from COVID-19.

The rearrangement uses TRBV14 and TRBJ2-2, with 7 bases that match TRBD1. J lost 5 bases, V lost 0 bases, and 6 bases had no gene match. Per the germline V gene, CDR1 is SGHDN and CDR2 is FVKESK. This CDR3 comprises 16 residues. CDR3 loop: CASSQENRGETGELFF. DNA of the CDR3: TGTGCCAGCAGCCAAGAAAACAGGGGTGAAACCGGGGAGCTGTTTTTT.

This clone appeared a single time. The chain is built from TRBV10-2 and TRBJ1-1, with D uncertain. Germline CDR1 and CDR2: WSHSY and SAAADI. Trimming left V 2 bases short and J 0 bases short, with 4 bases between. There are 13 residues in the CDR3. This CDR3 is CASSETVNTEAFF. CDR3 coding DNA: TGCGCCAGCAGTGAGACGGTGAACACTGAAGCTTTCTTT.

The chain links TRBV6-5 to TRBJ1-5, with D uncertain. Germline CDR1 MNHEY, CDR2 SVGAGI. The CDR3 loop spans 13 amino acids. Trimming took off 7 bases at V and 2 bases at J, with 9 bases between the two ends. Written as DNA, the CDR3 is TGTGCCAGCAAAGGTGCGGGCAATCAGCCCCAGCATTTT. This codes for CASKGAGNQPQHF.

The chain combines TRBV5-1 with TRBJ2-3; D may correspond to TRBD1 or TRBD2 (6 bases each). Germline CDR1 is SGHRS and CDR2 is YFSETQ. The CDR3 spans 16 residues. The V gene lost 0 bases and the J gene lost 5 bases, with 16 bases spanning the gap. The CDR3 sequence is CASSLVLGGGGDTQYF. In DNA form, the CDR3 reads TGCGCCAGCAGCTTGGTACTCGGGGGCGGAGGAGATACGCAGTATTTT.

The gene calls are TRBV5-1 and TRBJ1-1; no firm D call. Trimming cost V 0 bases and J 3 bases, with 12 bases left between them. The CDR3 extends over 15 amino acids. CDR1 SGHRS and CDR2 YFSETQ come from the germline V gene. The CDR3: CASSLVAVLDTEAFF. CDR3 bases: TGCGCCAGCAGCTTGGTAGCGGTATTGGACACTGAAGCTTTCTTT.

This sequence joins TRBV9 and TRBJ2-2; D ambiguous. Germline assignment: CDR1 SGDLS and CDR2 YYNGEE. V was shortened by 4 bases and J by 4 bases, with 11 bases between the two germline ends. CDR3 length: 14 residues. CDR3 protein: CASSTRWSTGELFF. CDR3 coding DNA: TGTGCCAGCAGCACCCGGTGGAGCACCGGGGAGCTGTTTTTT. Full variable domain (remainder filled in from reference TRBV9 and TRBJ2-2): DSGVTQTPKHLITATGQRVTLRCSPRSGDLSVYWYQQSLDQGLQFLIQYYNGEERAKGNILERFSAQQFPDLHSELNLSSLELGDSALYFCASSTRWSTGELFFGEGSRLTVL.

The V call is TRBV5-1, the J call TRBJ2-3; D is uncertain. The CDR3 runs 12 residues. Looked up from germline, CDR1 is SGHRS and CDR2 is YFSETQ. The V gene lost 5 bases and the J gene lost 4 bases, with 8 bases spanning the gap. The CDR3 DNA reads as TGCGCCAGCAGGGATGGTGCAGATACGCAGTATTTT. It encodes CASRDGADTQYF.

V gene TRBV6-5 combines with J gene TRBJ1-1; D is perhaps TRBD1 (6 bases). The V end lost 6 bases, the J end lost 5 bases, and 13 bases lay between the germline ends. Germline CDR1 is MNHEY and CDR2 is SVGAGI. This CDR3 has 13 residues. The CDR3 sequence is CASSLNRDTEAFF. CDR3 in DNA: TGTGCCAGCAGCCTCAACAGGGATACTGAAGCTTTCTTT.

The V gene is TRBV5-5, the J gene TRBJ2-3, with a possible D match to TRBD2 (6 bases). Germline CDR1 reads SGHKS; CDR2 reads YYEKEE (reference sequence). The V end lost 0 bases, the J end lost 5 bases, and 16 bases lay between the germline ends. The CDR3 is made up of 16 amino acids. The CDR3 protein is CASSLVPGRIQDTQYF. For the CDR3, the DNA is TGTGCCAGCAGCTTGGTCCCGGGGAGGATTCAAGATACGCAGTATTTT.

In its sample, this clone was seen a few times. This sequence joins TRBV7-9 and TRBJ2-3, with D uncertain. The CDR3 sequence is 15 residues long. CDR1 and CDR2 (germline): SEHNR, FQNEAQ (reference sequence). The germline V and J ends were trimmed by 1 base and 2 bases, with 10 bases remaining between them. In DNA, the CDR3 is TGTGCCAGCAGCTTAGGGAGCCTTCCCACAGATACGCAGTATTTT. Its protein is CASSLGSLPTDTQYF.

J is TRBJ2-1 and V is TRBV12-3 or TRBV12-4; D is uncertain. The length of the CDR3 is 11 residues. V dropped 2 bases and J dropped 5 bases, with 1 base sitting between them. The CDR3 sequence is CASSLHNEQFF. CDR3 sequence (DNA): TGTGCCAGCAGTTTACACAATGAGCAGTTCTTC.

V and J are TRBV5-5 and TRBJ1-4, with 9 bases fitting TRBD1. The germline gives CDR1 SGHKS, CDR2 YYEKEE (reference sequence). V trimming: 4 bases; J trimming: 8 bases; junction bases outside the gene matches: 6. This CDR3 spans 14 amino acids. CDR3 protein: CASSPTGGTEKLFF. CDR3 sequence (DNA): TGTGCCAGCAGCCCGACAGGGGGGACCGAAAAACTGTTTTTT.